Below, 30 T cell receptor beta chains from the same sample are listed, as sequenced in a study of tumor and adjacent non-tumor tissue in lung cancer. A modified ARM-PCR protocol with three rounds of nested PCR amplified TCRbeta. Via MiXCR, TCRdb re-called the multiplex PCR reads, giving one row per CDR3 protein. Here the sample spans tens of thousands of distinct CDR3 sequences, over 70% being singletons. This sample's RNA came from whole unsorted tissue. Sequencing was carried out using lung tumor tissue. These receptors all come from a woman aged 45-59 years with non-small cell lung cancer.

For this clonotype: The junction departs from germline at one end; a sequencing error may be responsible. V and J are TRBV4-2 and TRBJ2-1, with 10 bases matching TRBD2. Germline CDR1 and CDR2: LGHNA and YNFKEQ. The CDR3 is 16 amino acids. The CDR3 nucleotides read TGTGTCAGCAGCCAAGAAAGACTAGCGGGCTGGAATGAGCAGTTGTTC. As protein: CVSSQERLAGWNEQLF.

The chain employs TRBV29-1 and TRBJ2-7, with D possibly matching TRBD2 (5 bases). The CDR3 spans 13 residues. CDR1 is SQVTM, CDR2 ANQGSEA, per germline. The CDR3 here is CKVEGDKGDEQYF. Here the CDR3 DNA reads TGCAAAGTTGAGGGTGACAAGGGTGACGAGCAGTACTTC.

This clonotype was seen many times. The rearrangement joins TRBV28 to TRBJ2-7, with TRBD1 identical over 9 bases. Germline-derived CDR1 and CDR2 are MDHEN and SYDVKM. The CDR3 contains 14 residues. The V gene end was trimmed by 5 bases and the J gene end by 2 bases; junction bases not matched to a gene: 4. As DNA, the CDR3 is TGTGCCAGCAGTCAGGGACAGGGCCCCTACGAGCAGTACTTC. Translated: CASSQGQGPYEQYF.

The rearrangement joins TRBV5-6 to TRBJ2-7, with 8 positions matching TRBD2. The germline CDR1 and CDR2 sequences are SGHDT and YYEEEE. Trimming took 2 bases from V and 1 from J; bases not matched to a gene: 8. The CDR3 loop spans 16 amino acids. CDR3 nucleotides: TGTGCCAGCAGCTTCGGAACTAGCGGTAGTTCCTACGAGCAGTACTTC. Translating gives CASSFGTSGSSYEQYF.

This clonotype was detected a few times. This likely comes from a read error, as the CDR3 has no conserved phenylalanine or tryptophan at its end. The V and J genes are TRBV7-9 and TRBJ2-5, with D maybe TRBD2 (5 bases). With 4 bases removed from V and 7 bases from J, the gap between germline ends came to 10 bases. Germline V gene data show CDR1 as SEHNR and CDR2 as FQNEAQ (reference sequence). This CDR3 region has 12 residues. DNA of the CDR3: TGTGCCAGCAGCTCCTACGAGGGGACCCAGTACTGC. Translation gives CASSSYEGTQYC.

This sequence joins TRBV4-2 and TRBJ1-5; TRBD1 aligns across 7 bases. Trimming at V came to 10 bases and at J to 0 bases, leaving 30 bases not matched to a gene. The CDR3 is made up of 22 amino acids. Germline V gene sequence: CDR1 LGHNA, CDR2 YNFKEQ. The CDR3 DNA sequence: TGTGCCAATAGCCAAGTCCCTACAGGAAATACAGGGGTAGCCTATAGCAATCAGCCCCAGCATTTT. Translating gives CANSQVPTGNTGVAYSNQPQHF.

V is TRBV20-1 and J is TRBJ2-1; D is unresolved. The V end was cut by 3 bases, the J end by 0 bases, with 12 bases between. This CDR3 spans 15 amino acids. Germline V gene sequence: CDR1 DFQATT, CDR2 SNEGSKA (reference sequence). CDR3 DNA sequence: TGCAGTGCTAGCCCTCGCGGCATCTCCTACAATGAGCAGTTCTTC. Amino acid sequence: CSASPRGISYNEQFF.

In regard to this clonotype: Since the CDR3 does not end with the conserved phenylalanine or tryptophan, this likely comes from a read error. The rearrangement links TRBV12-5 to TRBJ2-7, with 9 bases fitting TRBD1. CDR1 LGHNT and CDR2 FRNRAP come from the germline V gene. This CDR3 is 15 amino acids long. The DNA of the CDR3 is TGCGCTAGTGGTCCCAGGACAGGGGAACCCTACGAACAGTACTTA. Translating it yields CASGPRTGEPYEQYL.

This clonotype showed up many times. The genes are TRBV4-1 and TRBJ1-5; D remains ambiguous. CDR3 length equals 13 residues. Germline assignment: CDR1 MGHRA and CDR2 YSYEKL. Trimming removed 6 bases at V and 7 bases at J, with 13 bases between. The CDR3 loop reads CASSPYFPQPQHF. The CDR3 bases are TGCGCCAGCAGTCCTTACTTTCCCCAGCCCCAGCATTTT.

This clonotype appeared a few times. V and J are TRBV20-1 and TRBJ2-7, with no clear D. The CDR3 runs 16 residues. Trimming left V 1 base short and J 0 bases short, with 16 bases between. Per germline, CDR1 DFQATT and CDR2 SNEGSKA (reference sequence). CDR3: CSARVTHTGDSYEQYF. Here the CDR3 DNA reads TGCAGTGCTAGAGTGACCCATACGGGCGACTCCTACGAGCAGTACTTC.

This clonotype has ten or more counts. The CDR3 here is CASMRTGELFF. The CDR3 coding sequence is TGTGCCAGCATGCGAACCGGGGAGCTGTTTTTT. V and J are TRBV6-1 and TRBJ2-2; the D is unclear. The CDR3 is 11 amino acids. Deletions cut 7 bases from V and 5 bases from J, with 5 bases between. Germline CDR1 is MNHNS and CDR2 is SASEGT.

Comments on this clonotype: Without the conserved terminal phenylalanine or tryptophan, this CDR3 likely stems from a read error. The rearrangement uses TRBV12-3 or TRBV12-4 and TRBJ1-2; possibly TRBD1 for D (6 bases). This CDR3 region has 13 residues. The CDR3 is CASSLGGVQGYTL. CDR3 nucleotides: TGCGCCAGCAGCCTAGGGGGGGTACAGGGCTACACCTTA.

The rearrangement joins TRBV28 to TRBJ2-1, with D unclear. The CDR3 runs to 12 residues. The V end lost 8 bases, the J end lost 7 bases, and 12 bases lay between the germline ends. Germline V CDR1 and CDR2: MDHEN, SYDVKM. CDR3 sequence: CASGYRKNEQFF. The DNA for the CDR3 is TGTGCCAGCGGTTATAGAAAGAATGAGCAGTTCTTC.

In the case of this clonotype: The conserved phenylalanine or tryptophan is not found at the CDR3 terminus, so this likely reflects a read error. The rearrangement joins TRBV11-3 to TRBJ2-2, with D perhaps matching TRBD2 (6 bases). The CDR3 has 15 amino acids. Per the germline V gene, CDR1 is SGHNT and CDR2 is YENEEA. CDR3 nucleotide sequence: TGTGCCAGCAGCTTTACCGGGGAATTCCCCGGGGGGCTGTTTTAT. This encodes CASSFTGEFPGGLFY.

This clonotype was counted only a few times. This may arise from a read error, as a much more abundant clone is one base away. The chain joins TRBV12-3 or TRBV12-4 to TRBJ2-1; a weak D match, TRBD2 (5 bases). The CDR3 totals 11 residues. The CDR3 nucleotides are TGTGCCAGCAGTTACGGGAATGGGCAGTTCTTC. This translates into CASSYGNGQFF.

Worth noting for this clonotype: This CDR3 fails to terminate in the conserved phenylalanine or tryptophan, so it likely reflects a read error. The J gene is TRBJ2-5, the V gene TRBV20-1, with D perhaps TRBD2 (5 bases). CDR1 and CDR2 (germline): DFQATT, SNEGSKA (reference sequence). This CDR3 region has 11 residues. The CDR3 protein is CSAPTREIQYL. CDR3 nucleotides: TGCAGTGCGCCGACAAGGGAGATCCAGTACCTC.

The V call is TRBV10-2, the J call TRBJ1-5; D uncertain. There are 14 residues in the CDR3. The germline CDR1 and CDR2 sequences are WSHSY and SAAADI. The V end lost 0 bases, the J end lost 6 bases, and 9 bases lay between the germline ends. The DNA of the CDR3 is TGCGCCAGCAGTGAGTCAGTCATAATTCAGCCCCAGCATTTT. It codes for CASSESVIIQPQHF.

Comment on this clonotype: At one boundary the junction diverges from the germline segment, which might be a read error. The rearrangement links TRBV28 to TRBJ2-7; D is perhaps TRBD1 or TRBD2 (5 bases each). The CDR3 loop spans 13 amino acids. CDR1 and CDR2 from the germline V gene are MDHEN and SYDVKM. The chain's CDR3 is CASSHQGPYVQYF. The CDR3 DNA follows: TGTGCCAGCTCCCACCAGGGACCCTACGTGCAGTACTTC.

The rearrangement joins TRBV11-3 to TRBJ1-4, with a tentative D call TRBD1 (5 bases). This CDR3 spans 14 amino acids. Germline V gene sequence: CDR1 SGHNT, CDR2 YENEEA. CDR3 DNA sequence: TGTATCAGCAACTTAGACGGGGCGAATGAAAAACTGTTTTTT. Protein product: CISNLDGANEKLFF.

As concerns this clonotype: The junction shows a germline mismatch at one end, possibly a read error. DNA of the CDR3: TGTGCCATCAGTGAGAGGGACAGCTCCAACGTCCTGACTTTC. It yields the protein CAISERDSSNVLTF. V is TRBV6-1 and J is TRBJ2-6, with 7 bases matching TRBD1. CDR1 is MNHNS, CDR2 SASEGT, per germline. CDR3 size: 14 residues.

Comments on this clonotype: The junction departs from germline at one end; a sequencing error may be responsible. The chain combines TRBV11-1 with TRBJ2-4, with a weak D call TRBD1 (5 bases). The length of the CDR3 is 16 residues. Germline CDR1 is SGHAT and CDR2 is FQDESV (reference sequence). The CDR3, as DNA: TGTGCCTGCAGCTTGTTGCCTCAAAGGGGCAAAAACATTCAGTACTTC. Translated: CACSLLPQRGKNIQYF.

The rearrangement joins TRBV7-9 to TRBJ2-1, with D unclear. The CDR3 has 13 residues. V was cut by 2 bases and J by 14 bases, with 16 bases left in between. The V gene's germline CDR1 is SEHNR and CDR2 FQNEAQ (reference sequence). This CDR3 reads CASSLKSLNDKFF. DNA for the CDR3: TGTGCCAGCAGCTTAAAGTCTCTCAATGACAAGTTCTTC.

The CDR3: CVISSGLAGGLQFF. CDR3 coding DNA: TGTGTCATTAGCTCAGGACTAGCGGGAGGGTTGCAGTTCTTC. The chain is built from TRBV11-1 and TRBJ2-1, with TRBD2 matching over 15 bases. Looked up from germline, CDR1 is SGHAT and CDR2 is FQDESV (reference sequence). CDR3 length: 14 amino acids.

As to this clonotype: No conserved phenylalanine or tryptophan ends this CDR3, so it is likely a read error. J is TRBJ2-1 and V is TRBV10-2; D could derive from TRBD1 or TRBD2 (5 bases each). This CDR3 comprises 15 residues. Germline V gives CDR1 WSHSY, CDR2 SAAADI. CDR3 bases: TGCGCCGGCAGGGACCTACTAGAGCAGTACAATGAGCAGTTCATC. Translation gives CAGRDLLEQYNEQFI.

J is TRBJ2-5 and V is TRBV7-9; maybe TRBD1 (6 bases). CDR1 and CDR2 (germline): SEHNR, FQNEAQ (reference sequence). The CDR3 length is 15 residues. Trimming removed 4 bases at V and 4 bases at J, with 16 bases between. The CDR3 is CASSSSRGSAETQYF. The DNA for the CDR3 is TGTGCCAGCAGCTCCAGCAGGGGCTCGGCAGAGACCCAGTACTTC.

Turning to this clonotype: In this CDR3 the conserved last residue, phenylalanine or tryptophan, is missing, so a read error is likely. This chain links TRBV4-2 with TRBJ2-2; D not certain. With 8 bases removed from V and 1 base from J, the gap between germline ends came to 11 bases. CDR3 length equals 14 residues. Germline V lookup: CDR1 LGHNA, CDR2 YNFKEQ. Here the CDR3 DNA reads TGTGCCAGCGTCCTTAAGAAGAACACCGGGGAGCTGTTTTTA. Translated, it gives CASVLKKNTGELFL.

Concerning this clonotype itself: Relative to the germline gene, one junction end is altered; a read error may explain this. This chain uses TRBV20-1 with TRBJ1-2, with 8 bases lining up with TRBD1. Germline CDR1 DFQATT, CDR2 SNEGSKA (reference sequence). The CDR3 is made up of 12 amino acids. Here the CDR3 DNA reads TGCAGTGCCGGGACAGGAGTCCTCGGCCACACTTTC. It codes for CSAGTGVLGHTF.

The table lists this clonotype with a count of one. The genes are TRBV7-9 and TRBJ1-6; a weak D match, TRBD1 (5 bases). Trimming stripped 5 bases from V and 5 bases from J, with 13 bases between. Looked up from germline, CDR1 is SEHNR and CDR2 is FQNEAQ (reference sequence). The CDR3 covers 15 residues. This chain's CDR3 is CASSIRGSDNSPLHF. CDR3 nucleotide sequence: TGTGCCAGCAGCATACGGGGGTCTGATAATTCACCCCTCCACTTT.

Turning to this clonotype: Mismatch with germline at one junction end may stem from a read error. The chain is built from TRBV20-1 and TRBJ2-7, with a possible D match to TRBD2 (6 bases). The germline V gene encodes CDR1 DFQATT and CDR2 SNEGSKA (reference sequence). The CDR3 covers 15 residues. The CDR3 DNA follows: TGCAGTGCTAGATCGTTCACAGGAGGGCCCTACGAGCAATACTTC. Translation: CSARSFTGGPYEQYF.

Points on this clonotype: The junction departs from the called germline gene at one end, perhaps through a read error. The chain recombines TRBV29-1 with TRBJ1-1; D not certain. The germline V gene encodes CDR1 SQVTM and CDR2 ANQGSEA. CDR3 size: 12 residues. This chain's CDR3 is CNTGVINIEAFF. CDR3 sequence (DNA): TGCAACACCGGAGTGATAAACATTGAAGCTTTCTTT.